The clone carrying this TCR beta chain was seen more than once but under ten times. No antigen is known for it. This sample stems from a study of naive and memory T cell subsets. CD4 T cells were positively selected, then CD8 T cells from the CD4-negative fraction. Findings and caveats of the study: Especially in CD8 cells, naive repertoires contained a few larger clonotypes, possibly CD45RA-re-expressing memory cells. Between naive and memory subsets, TCR abundance power law exponents differed. TCR counts from RNA may reflect activation-linked expression changes. Diversity fell and Gini index rose from naive through CM, EM, EMRA.

The beta constant-region primer was an equimolar mix of two oligonucleotides covering TRBC1 and TRBC2. Ligated cDNA was amplified by four rounds of PCR with nested alpha and beta constant-region primers and SP2. One entry per CDR3 protein, called by TCRdb with MiXCR from the UMI-ligation and nested PCR reads. This sample has under 150,000 distinct CDR3 sequences, with 15% to 25% found just once. Source material: naive CD8+ T cells from blood. The TCR comes from a human donor in good health.

The CDR3 here is CASSFPGLGLYEQYF. CDR3 sequence (DNA): TGTGCCAGCAGTTTCCCCGGACTGGGCCTTTACGAGCAGTACTTC. The V gene is TRBV27, the J gene TRBJ2-7, with D perhaps matching TRBD2 (5 bases). V was cut by 3 bases and J by 4 bases, with 16 bases left in between. Per the germline V gene, CDR1 is MNHEY and CDR2 is SMNVEV (reference sequence). The CDR3 runs to 15 residues.